The T cell receptor (beta chain) described here comes from a study of response to subunit inactivated influenza vaccine. The sample holds a few counts of this clonotype. There are 14 residues in the CDR3. The V gene lost 5 bases and the J gene lost 4 bases, with 17 bases spanning the gap. Germline loops: CDR1 SQVTM, CDR2 ANQGSEA. From the RT-PCR reads, TCRdb called clonotypes with MiXCR, one entry per CDR3 protein. The sample has about 540,000 distinct CDR3 sequences, under 25% seen once. In addition, the sample was reused for a study of T cells expressing NK-cell markers. That report adds: TCR beta cDNA was made by 5'RACE template switching with UMIs. The study found dominant NKG2C+ clonotypes at roughly 1.0-7.5% of CD8+ T cells in six donors. The leading position in the CD3+CD56-NKG2C+ fraction of several donors also went to these clonotypes.

The receptor's source is a man aged 50-59 years who received an inactivated influenza vaccine. The gene calls are TRBV29-1 and TRBJ1-1; D is possibly TRBD1 (5 bases). Sequenced here: CD4+ T cells sorted from PBMCs, sampled 11 to 12 days after vaccination. CDR3 amino acids: CSVSTARGVTEAFF. CDR3 DNA sequence: TGCAGCGTTTCGACAGCACGGGGGGTCACTGAAGCTTTCTTT.